This T cell receptor beta chain stems from a study of glioma-infiltrating T cells (dated by TCRdb to about 2016). Broadly, across the study: Sequencing of TCR alpha- and beta-chain repertoires was performed on glioma tissue, on non-neoplastic brain tissue, and on matched peripheral blood mononuclear cells. Each tissue-infiltrating repertoire was compared with the same patient's peripheral blood repertoire to measure divergence between tissue and blood T-cell populations. Three low-grade glioma patients, under ten primary glioblastoma patients and three non-glioma patients contributing non-neoplastic brain tissue were included in the paired cohort. The study at large found these results: Very few CDR3 sequences were found to be shared between tissue and blood, and this scarcity was attributed to high CDR3 diversity and limited sampling. In non-neoplastic patients, VJ-independent divergence between tissue and blood fell below expectation, whereas in all gliomas, and especially in low-grade gliomas, the divergence rose above expectation. Group comparisons were based on small numbers of patients: three non-neoplastic, three low-grade glioma and 7 to 9 glioblastoma patients.

This clonotype occurred many times. Its antigen is currently not known. Base qualities are not at hand, and no much larger clone is one base apart. The iRepertoire nested amplicon-rescue multiplex PCR (arm-PCR) platform was used to amplify TCR alpha and beta CDR3 regions from RNA. The input for one-step reverse transcription and amplification was about 100-450 ng of either tissue mRNA or PBMC total RNA. Following bead purification, Illumina adapters were added by a secondary multiplex PCR, and libraries between 200 and 400 bp were gel-purified. Demultiplexing relied on internal 6-nucleotide barcodes carried by the libraries. Sequencing of libraries was performed on an Illumina MiSeq with 2x220 or 2x250 nucleotide paired-end reads. Regarding the original processing steps: Paired reads were merged using FLASH 1.2.11 and aligned with BWA-MEM to the GRCh37 human genome, and TRA and TRB reads were then extracted. An IMGT-derived reference of cassette sequences and CDR3 motifs, with pseudogenes included, was used for V and J assignment. Reads were translated in three frames, and productive CDR3s were defined by a C…FGXG motif without stop codons. Clonotypes were defined as unique combinations of V-J cassette pair and CDR3 amino acid sequence. Hamming distance filtering was applied to reads, with thresholds set by the sequence error rate of each sample in mapped regions. In TCRdb, the public reads were trimmed at Q25 with fastp and aligned with MiXCR, with productive beta chains retained. A single entry per CDR3 protein holds the most common genes and DNA from its merged rows. TCRdb, not the original authors, processed these V and J calls. This sample comprises around 44,000 distinct CDR3 sequences, about 22% of them detected only once. Clones ranked in the top ten supply roughly 6% of the sample.

This sequence was found in a human donor with low-grade glioma or glioblastoma, undergoing nonglioma brain surgery, or in good health (not recorded which). Sequenced sample: glioma tissue, nonneoplastic brain tissue, or PBMCs (not recorded which).

The DNA sequence follows: TGCAGTGCTAGAGATCACGAGCGAAACAATGAGCAGTTCTTC. Translated, this is CSARDHERNNEQFF. This receptor chain uses TRBV20-1 and TRBJ2-1, with no confident D gene call. The CDR3 runs 14 residues from the cysteine to the phenylalanine. The DNA shown is the 42-base CDR3, in frame from base 1. According to the germline V gene (reference sequence), CDR1 reads DFQATT and CDR2 reads SNEGSKA. The junction shows trimming of 0 bases on V and 5 bases on J, plus 11 bases between the germline ends.